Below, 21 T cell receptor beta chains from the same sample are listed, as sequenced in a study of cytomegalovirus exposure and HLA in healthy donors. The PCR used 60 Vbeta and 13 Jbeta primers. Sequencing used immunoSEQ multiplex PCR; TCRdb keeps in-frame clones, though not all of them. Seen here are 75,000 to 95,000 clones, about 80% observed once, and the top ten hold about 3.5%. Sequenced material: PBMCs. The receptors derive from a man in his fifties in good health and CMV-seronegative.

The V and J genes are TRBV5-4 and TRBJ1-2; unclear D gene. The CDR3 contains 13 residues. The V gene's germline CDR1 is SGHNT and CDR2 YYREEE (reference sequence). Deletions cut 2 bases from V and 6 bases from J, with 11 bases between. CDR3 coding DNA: TGTGCCAGCAGCTTATACTCCACAGATGGCTACACCTTC. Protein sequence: CASSLYSTDGYTF.

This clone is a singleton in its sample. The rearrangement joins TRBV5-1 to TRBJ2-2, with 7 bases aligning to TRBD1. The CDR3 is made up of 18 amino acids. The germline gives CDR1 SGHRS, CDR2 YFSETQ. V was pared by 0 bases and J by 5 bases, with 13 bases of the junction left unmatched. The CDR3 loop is CASSLATGQTLLTGELFF. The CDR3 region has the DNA TGCGCCAGCAGCTTGGCTACGGGACAGACATTACTTACCGGGGAGCTGTTTTTT.

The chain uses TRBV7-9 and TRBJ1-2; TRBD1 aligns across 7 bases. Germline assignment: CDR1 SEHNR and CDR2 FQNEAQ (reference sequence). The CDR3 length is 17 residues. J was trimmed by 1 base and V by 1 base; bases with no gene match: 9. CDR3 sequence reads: CASSLGGGNRGNYGYTF. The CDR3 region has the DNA TGTGCCAGCAGCTTAGGAGGAGGTAACAGGGGTAACTATGGCTACACCTTC.

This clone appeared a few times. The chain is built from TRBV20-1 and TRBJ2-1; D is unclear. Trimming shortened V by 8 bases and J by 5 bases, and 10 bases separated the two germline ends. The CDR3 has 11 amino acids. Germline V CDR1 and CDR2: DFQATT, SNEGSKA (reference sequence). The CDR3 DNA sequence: TGCAGTCACGGCGGCAACAATGAGCAGTTCTTC. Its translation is CSHGGNNEQFF.

The CDR3 reads CASSQGTGHQPQHF. The CDR3 DNA follows: TGTGCCAGCTCACAGGGGACTGGGCATCAGCCCCAGCATTTT. The J gene is TRBJ1-5, the V gene TRBV18, with D perhaps TRBD1 (5 bases). The V gene's germline CDR1 is KGHSH and CDR2 LQKENI. CDR3 length: 14 residues. V was pared by 4 bases and J by 5 bases, with 12 bases between.

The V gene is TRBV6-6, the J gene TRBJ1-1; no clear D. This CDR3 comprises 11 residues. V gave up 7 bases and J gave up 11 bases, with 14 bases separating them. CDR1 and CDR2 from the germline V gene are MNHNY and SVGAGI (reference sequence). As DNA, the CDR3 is TGTGCCAGCATCGCCGGGTTTAGGGCTTTCTTT. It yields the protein CASIAGFRAFF.

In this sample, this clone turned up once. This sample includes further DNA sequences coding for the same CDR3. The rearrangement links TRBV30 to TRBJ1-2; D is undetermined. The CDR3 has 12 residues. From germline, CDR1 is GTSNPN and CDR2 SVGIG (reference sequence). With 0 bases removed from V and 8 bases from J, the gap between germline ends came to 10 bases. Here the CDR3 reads CAWSVQHSGYTF. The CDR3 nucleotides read TGTGCCTGGAGTGTACAACATTCCGGCTACACCTTC.

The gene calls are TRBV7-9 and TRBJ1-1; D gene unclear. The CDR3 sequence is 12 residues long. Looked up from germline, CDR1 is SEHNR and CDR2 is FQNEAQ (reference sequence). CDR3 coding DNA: TGTTCCGTGGGGAGCATGAACACTGAAGCTTTCTTT. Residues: CSVGSMNTEAFF.

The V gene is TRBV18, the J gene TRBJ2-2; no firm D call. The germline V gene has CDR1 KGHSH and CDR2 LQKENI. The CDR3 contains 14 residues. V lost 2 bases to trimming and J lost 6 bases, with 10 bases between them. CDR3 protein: CASSPLAVAGELFF. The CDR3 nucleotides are TGTGCCAGCTCACCATTGGCAGTTGCCGGGGAGCTGTTTTTT.

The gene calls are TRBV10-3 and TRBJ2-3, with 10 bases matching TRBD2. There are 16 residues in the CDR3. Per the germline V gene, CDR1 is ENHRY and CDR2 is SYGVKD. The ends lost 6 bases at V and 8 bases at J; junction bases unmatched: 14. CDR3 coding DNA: TGTGCCATCAGGACTGTAGCGGGGGGTCCCTTGGGTACGCAGTATTTT. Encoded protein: CAIRTVAGGPLGTQYF.

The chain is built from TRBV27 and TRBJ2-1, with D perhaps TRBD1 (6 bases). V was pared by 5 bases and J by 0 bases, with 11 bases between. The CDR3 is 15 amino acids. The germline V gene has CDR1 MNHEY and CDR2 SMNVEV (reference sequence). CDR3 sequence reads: CASSLQGRSYNEQFF. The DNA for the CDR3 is TGTGCCAGCAGTCTACAGGGACGCTCCTACAATGAGCAGTTCTTC.

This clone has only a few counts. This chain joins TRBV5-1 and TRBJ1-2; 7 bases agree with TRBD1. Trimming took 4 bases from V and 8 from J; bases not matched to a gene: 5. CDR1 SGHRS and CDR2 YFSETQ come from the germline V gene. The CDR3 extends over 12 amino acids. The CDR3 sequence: CASSTDRRGYTF. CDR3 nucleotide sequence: TGCGCCAGCAGCACGGACAGGCGGGGCTACACCTTC.

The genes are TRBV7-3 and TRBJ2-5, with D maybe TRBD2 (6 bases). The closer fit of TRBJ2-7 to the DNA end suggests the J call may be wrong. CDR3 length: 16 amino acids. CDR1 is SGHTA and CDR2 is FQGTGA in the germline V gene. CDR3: CASSLGAASSGAEQYF. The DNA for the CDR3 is TGTGCCAGCAGCTTAGGTGCGGCTAGTTCGGGAGCCGAGCAGTACTTC.

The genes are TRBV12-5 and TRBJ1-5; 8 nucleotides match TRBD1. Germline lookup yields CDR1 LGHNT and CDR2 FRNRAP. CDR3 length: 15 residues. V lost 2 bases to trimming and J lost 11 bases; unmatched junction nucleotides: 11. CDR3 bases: TGTGCTAGTGGTTTGACGACAGGGGCTATAGGGTCCCAGCATTTT. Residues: CASGLTTGAIGSQHF.

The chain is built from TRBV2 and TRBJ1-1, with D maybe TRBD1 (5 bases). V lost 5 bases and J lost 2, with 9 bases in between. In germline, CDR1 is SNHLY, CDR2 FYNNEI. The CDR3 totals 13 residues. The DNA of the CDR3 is TGTGCCAGCAGTAAGACAGAAAACACTGAAGCTTTCTTT. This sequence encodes CASSKTENTEAFF. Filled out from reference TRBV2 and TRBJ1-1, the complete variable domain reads EPEVTQTPSHQVTQMGQEVILRCVPISNHLYFYWYRQILGQKVEFLVSFYNNEISEKSEIFDDQFSVERPDGSNFTLKIRSTKLEDSAMYFCASSKTENTEAFFGQGTRLTVV.

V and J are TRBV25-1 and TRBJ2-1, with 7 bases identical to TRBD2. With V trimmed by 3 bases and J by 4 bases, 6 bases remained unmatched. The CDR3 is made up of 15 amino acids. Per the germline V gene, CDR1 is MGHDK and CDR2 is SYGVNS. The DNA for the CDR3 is TGTGCCAGCAGTGATCAGACTAGCCGTTACAATGAGCAGTTCTTC. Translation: CASSDQTSRYNEQFF. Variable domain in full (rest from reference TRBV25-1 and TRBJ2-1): EADIYQTPRYLVIGTGKKITLECSQTMGHDKMYWYQQDPGMELHLIHYSYGVNSTEKGDLSSESTVSRIRTEHFPLTLESARPSHTSQYLCASSDQTSRYNEQFFGPGTRLTVL.

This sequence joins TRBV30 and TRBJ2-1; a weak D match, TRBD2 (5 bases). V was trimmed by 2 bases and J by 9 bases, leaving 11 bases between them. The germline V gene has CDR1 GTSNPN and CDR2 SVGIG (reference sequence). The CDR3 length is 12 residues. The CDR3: CAWSPSGSEQFF. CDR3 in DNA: TGTGCCTGGAGTCCCTCGGGGAGTGAGCAGTTCTTC.

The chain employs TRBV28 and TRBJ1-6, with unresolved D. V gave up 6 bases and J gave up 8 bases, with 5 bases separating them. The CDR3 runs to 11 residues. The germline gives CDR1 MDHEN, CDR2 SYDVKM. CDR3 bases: TGTGCCAGCAGCTCGTATTCACCCCTCCACTTT. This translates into CASSSYSPLHF.

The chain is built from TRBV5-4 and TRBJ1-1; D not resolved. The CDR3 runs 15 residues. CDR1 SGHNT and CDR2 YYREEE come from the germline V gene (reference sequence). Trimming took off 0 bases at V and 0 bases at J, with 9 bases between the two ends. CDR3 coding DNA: TGTGCCAGCAGCTTGGGGGAGAGGATGAACACTGAAGCTTTCTTT. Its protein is CASSLGERMNTEAFF. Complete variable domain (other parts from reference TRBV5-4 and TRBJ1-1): ETGVTQSPTHLIKTRGQQVTLRCSSQSGHNTVSWYQQALGQGPQFIFQYYREEENGRGNFPPRFSGLQFPNYSSELNVNALELDDSALYLCASSLGERMNTEAFFGQGTRLTVV.

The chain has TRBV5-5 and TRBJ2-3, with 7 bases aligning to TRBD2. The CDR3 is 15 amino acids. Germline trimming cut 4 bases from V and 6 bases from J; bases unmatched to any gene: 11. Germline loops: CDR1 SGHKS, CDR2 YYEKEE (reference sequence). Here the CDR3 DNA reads TGTGCCAGCAGCCCTGGGGCGGGGGTTAAGGATACGCAGTATTTT. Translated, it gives CASSPGAGVKDTQYF.

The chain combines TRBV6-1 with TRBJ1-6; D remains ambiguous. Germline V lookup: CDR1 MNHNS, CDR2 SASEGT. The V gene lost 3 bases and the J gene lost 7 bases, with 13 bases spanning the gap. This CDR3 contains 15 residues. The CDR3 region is CASSDTHYGNSPLHF. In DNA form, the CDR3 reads TGTGCCAGCAGTGACACCCACTATGGAAATTCACCCCTCCACTTT.